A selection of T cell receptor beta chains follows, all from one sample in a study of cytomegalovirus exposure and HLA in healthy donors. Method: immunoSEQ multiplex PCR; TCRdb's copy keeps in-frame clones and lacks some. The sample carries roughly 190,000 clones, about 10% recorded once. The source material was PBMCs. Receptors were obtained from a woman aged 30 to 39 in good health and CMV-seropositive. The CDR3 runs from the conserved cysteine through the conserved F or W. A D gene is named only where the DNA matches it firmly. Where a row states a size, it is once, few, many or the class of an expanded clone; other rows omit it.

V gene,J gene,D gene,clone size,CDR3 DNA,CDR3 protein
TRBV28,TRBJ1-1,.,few,TGTGCCAGCGTTTCTCCGAACACTGAAGCTTTCTTT,CASVSPNTEAFF
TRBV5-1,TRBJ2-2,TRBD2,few,TGCGCCAGCAGCTTGTCGGGGACTAGCGGAACGAACACCGGGGAGCTGTTTTTT,CASSLSGTSGTNTGELFF
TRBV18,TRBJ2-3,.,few,TGTGCCAGCTCACCACCGGAGGGTACAGATACGCAGTATTTT,CASSPPEGTDTQYF
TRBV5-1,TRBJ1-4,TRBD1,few,TGCGCCAGCAGGGCGGACAGGGTGAATGAAAAACTGTTTTTT,CASRADRVNEKLFF
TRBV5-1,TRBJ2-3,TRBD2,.,TGCGCCAGCAGCGGGGGGATGACTAGCGGGAGTATGTGGACAGATACGCAGTATTTT,CASSGGMTSGSMWTDTQYF
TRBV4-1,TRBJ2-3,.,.,TGCGCCAGCAGCCAAGATAGGGAGCAAGATACGCAGTATTTT,CASSQDREQDTQYF
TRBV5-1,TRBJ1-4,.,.,TGCGCCAGCAGCTTGACGGGTTCACCTAATGAAAAACTGTTTTTT,CASSLTGSPNEKLFF
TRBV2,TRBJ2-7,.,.,TGTGCCAGCAGTGAACGGGGGTACGAGCAGTACTTC,CASSERGYEQYF
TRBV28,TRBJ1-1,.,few,TGTGCCAGCAGTTTTCAGGACAGAGAAGCTTTCTTT,CASSFQDREAFF
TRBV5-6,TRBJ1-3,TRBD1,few,TGTGCCAGCAGCGGTAGACAGGGGGAAATCGGAAACACCATATATTTT,CASSGRQGEIGNTIYF
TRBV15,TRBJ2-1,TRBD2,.,TGTGCCACCATAGCGGCGAGCGGGGCCTACAATGAGCAGTTCTTC,CATIAASGAYNEQFF
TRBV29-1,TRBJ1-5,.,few,TGCAGCGTTGGGACAAATAGCAATCAGCCCCAGCATTTT,CSVGTNSNQPQHF
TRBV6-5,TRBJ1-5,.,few,TGTGCCAGCAGTTACGACAGGTCTAGCAATCAGCCCCAGCATTTT,CASSYDRSSNQPQHF
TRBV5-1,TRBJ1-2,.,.,TGCGCCAGCAGCAGACCTCAGGGGAACGGCGACTATGGCTACACCTTC,CASSRPQGNGDYGYTF
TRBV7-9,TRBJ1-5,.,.,TGTGCCAGCAGCTTTTCCGGGAGCACTCAGCCCCAGCATTTT,CASSFSGSTQPQHF
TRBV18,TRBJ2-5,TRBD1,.,TGTGCCAGCTCATCAAACAGGGGGAAAGAGACCCAGTACTTC,CASSSNRGKETQYF
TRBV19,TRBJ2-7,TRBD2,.,TGTGCCAGTAGTATAGACTTTAGCGGGAGGCGATCCTACGAGCAGTACTTC,CASSIDFSGRRSYEQYF
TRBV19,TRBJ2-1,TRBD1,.,TGTGCCAGTAGTCCCACGGGGACAGGGACGGTTTTGGCCTACAATGAGCAGTTCTTC,CASSPTGTGTVLAYNEQFF
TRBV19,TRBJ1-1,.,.,TGTGCCAGTAGTCTCCTACTAAACACTGAAGCTTTCTTT,CASSLLLNTEAFF
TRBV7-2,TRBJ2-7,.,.,TGTGCCAGCAGCTTAGAATTATATTACGAGCAGTACTTC,CASSLELYYEQYF
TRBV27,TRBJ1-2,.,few,TGTGCCAGCAGTTTCGATCCAGGGGAGCGTGGCTACACCTTC,CASSFDPGERGYTF
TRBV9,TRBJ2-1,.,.,TGTGCCAGCGCCCTCCGGCTAGTTGAGCATGAGCAGTTCTTC,CASALRLVEHEQFF
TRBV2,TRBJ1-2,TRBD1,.,TGTGCCAGCAGTGCCCCGACAGGGCCGAGCGGCTACACCTTC,CASSAPTGPSGYTF
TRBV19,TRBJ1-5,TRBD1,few,TGTGCCACCCGGCGAGACAGGGATTCTTATAGCAATCAGCCCCAGCATTTT,CATRRDRDSYSNQPQHF
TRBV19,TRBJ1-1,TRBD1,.,TGTGCCAGTAGTATGGGACAGCTGAACACTGAAGCTTTCTTT,CASSMGQLNTEAFF
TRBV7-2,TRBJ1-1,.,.,TGTGCCAGCAGCCCCTGGGGTGTTGGGGCCACTGAAGCTTTCTTT,CASSPWGVGATEAFF
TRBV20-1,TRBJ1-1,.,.,TGCAGTGTCTACTTCGGGGGAGCTTTCTTT,CSVYFGGAFF
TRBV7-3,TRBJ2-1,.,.,TGTGCCAGCAGCCCCGGATCGGGTCGGTGGTCCTACAATGAGCAGTTCTTC,CASSPGSGRWSYNEQFF
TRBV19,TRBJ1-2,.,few,TGTGCCAGTAGTATAGGCGGTCCTAACTATGGCTACACCTTC,CASSIGGPNYGYTF
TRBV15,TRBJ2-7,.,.,TGTGCCACCAGCAGAGTAAGGCAGGGTGGCTACGAGCAGTACTTC,CATSRVRQGGYEQYF
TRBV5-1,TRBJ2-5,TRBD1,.,TGCGCCAGCAGCCACGGGACAGGGCACCAAGAGACCCAGTACTTC,CASSHGTGHQETQYF
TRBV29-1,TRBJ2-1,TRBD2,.,TGCAGCGTTGAAGGAGCGGGAGGTGTGAATGAGCAGTTCTTC,CSVEGAGGVNEQFF
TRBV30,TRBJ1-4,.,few,TGTGCCTGGAGTGTCGGGACTCACTATGAAAAACTGTTTTTT,CAWSVGTHYEKLFF
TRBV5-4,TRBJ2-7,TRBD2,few,TGTGCCAGCAGCCTCCTGACGGGAGGTAACTACGAGCAGTACTTC,CASSLLTGGNYEQYF
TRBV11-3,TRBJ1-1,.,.,TGTGCCAGCAGCTTTGACAGACATAAAGCTTTCTTT,CASSFDRHKAFF
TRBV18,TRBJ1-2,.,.,TGTGCCAGCTCACCCCGGCTAGATAACTATGGCTACACCTTC,CASSPRLDNYGYTF
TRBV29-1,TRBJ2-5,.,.,TGCAGCGTCTACAGCACAGAATTTTTCGAGACCCAGTACTTC,CSVYSTEFFETQYF
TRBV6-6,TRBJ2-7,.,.,TGTGCCAGCAGAAGGGGGATCTACGAGCAGTACTTC,CASRRGIYEQYF
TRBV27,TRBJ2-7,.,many,TGTGCCAGCAGTGTACGGAGGGGCTACGAGCAGTACTTC,CASSVRRGYEQYF
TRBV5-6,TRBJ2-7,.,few,TGTGCCAGCAGCTTGGGAAGGGGCGAGCAGTACTTC,CASSLGRGEQYF
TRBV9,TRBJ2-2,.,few,TGTGCCAGCAGCGTAGATGGGCTAGCCAGTCGGGAGCTGTTTTTT,CASSVDGLASRELFF
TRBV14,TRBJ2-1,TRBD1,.,TGTGCCAGCAGCCAGCCCGGGACAGGGTCTAGGAATGAGCAGTTCTTC,CASSQPGTGSRNEQFF
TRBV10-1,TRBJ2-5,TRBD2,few,TGCGCCAGCAGTGAGGGACTAGCGGGAGGGATGTACCAAGAGACCCAGTACTTC,CASSEGLAGGMYQETQYF
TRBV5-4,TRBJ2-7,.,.,TGTGCCAGCAGCCCCACCGGGACTGAGTCCTACGAGCAGTACTTC,CASSPTGTESYEQYF
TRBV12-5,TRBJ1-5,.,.,TGTGCTAGTGGTTTGGGACAGAGCAATCAGCCCCAGCATTTT,CASGLGQSNQPQHF
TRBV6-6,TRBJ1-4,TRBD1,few,TGTGCCAGCAGAGACTCGGGACAGGGGTTAGAAAAACTGTTTTTT,CASRDSGQGLEKLFF